This paragraph reports one T cell receptor (beta chain). The data are from a study of long-term antiretroviral therapy in people with HIV. Researchers ran immunoSEQ v3.0 at survey level. The table came from immunoSEQ multiplex PCR; TCRdb's copy has only in-frame clones and leaves some out. The sample records fewer than 45,000 clones, over 90% being singletons. This clonotype originated in a woman aged 45-65 years with HIV. This material consisted of unsorted PBMCs, taken 4.1 years after starting antiretroviral therapy.

CDR3 sequence reads: CASSSGTGNYGYTF. The CDR3 bases are TGTGCCAGCAGCTCCGGGACAGGGAACTATGGCTACACCTTC. The chain combines TRBV6-6 with TRBJ1-2, with TRBD1 identical over 9 bases. Germline V lookup: CDR1 MNHNY, CDR2 SVGAGI (reference sequence). The CDR3 is made up of 14 amino acids. The J segment lost 2 bases and the V segment lost 6 bases, leaving 4 bases of the junction unmatched.